These T cell receptor beta chains were read from a single sample in a study of T cells expressing NK-cell markers. TCRdb re-called the 5' RACE reads and gives one entry per CDR3 protein, without DNA. The sample includes about 260,000 distinct CDR3 sequences. Sequencing was carried out using blood T cells: a sorted CD56 or NKG2C T cell subset, CD4+ or CD8+ T cells, or bulk PBMC T cells (not recorded which). These receptors originate from a woman between 18 and 69 years old in good health. Both conserved end residues are part of each CDR3. Rows may omit the clone size; those that give it use once, few, many or a size class.

TRBJ2-7	.	TRBV7-2	CASSLSSQGKYEQYF
TRBJ2-3	.	TRBV5-6	CASSLWTSGAPDTQYF
TRBJ1-1	.	TRBV7-3	CASGNGGLNTEAFF
TRBJ2-7	.	TRBV5-1	CASRETSGGTYEQYF
TRBJ2-2	.	TRBV27	CASSLAVSKTGELFF
TRBJ1-2	.	TRBV12-3/TRBV12-4	CASSPYGQVGYTF
TRBJ2-3	medium-sized	TRBV9	CASSPGQDIYYTDTQYF
TRBJ2-1	.	TRBV12-3/TRBV12-4	CASSLRLINEQFF
TRBJ2-7	.	TRBV7-2	CASSLGGLAEGYEQYF
TRBJ2-1	.	TRBV7-2	CASSFSGAQFF
TRBJ1-1	.	TRBV5-1	CASSTGGAPNTEAFF
TRBJ1-5	.	TRBV6-2/TRBV6-3	CASSRGHQPQHF
TRBJ1-1	.	TRBV5-1	CASREGQGGTEAFF
TRBJ2-3	.	TRBV12-3/TRBV12-4	CASRPRGAGRDTQYF
TRBJ2-5	.	TRBV7-2	CASTRTSGGYQETQYF
TRBJ2-7	.	TRBV20-1	CSASSPRGSPYEQYF
TRBJ2-7	.	TRBV20-1	CSATWLAGFEQYF
TRBJ2-7	.	TRBV3-1	CASSQVADSNYEQYF
TRBJ1-3	.	TRBV7-2	CASSPGSHTGNTIYF
TRBJ1-6	.	TRBV4-3	CASSQEAKSSYNSPLHF
TRBJ2-1	.	TRBV12-3/TRBV12-4	CASSSGLGTSGGRAQFF
TRBJ1-4	.	TRBV7-2	CASSINRGRNEKLFF
TRBJ2-2	medium-sized	TRBV27	CASSLLRINTGELFF